The source of this T cell receptor beta chain is a study of OX40 agonist ivuxolimab in advanced cancers. Measured with immunoSEQ multiplex PCR; TCRdb has only the in-frame clones, and not every one. The table shows 100,000 or so clones, with around nine tenths occurring only once. The J segment lost 5 bases and the V segment lost 5 bases, leaving 8 bases of the junction unmatched. Germline loops: CDR1 SGHVS, CDR2 FQNEAQ. CDR3 length: 15 amino acids. Sequenced here: CD4+ or CD8+ T cells sorted from blood, sampled in a trial of the OX40 agonist ivuxolimab. This rearrangement joins TRBV7-8 to TRBJ2-5; 10 bases fit TRBD1. The TCR comes from an adult with an advanced solid tumor such as melanoma, head and neck, liver or kidney cancer. The CDR3 nucleotides are TGTGCCAGCAGCGTCCCCGGGACAGGGGCGGAGACCCAGTACTTC. Amino acid sequence: CASSVPGTGAETQYF.